The entry below describes one T cell receptor (beta chain). Per the study methods: Cell counts per sample came from amplifying reference gene primers. The protocol was immunoSEQ multiplex PCR, while the TCRdb copy is restricted to in-frame clones and leaves out a portion. V, J and clone size are those of that table, while D and trimming were read from the DNA. This table has under 100,000 clones, around 87% appearing once. The CDR3 extends over 16 amino acids. Germline V lookup: CDR1 SGHRS, CDR2 YFSETQ. V lost 0 bases, J lost 1 base, and 13 bases lay in between. The record originates from a study of blood T cell repertoires in COVID-19. In the study overall: Both acute and convalescent COVID-19 samples were obtained from the United States, Italy and Spain. Sample material is recorded as cDNA or gDNA derived from T cells, B-cell-depleted T cells, or PBMCs.

The source material was peripheral blood. The chain couples TRBV5-1 to TRBJ1-1, with a possible D match to TRBD1 (5 bases). This clonotype was sampled from a human donor in a cohort sampled during active COVID-19. The CDR3 DNA sequence: TGCGCCAGCAGCTTGGGGGGCGTGGGTGGGAACACTGAAGCTTTCTTT. It translates to CASSLGGVGGNTEAFF.